Each of the 9 T cell receptor beta chains below was sequenced from the same sample in a study of PD-1 blockade in classical Hodgkin lymphoma. There was relapse after autologous stem cell transplantation in every patient, and there was variation in brentuximab vedotin exposure. Repertoires were generated with immunoSEQ multiplex PCR, while TCRdb's copy carries only in-frame clones and drops some. The sample has roughly 25,000 clones, around two thirds seen once; the top ten hold approximately 10%. The sequencing used peripheral blood mononuclear cells (PBMCs), collected before the second cycle of nivolumab. The source is a human donor with classical Hodgkin lymphoma.

The J gene is TRBJ1-5, the V gene TRBV19; D is possibly TRBD1 (5 bases). CDR3 length equals 13 residues. Trimming shortened V by 4 bases and J by 3 bases, and 7 bases separated the two germline ends. CDR1 and CDR2 from the germline V gene are LNHDA and SQIVND (reference sequence). The DNA of the CDR3 is TGTGCCAGTAGTAAGGGGACCAATCAGCCCCAGCATTTT. It specifies CASSKGTNQPQHF.

The chain combines TRBV10-3 with TRBJ2-7, with D perhaps TRBD2 (5 bases). The V end lost 4 bases, the J end lost 0 bases, and 7 bases lay between the germline ends. The CDR3 is 13 residues long. Looked up from germline, CDR1 is ENHRY and CDR2 is SYGVKD. CDR3 coding DNA: TGTGCCATCAGTGCCAGCGGCTCCTACGAGCAGTACTTC. Translating it yields CAISASGSYEQYF.

The chain joins TRBV30 to TRBJ1-5; tentative D call: TRBD1 (6 bases). The germline V gene encodes CDR1 GTSNPN and CDR2 SVGIG (reference sequence). The V end lost 2 bases, the J end lost 6 bases, and 14 bases lay between the germline ends. The CDR3 has 14 amino acids. CDR3 nucleotides: TGTGCCTGGAGTACACAGGGTGGAGGTCAGCCCCAGCATTTT. It is translated as CAWSTQGGGQPQHF.

This sequence joins TRBV15 and TRBJ1-5, with 12 positions matching TRBD1. The germline gives CDR1 LNHNV, CDR2 YYDKDF (reference sequence). The junction had 10 bases not matched to a gene; V was cut back by 0 bases and J by 4 bases. The CDR3 covers 19 residues. In DNA, the CDR3 is TGTGCCACCAGCAGAGATCTAAGGGGACAGGGGGCGCGAAATCAGCCCCAGCATTTT. Protein product: CATSRDLRGQGARNQPQHF.

The V and J genes are TRBV20-1 and TRBJ2-3; possibly TRBD1 for D (5 bases). The CDR3 is 11 amino acids. Trimming pared 3 bases from V and 5 bases from J, leaving 6 bases between. Per germline, CDR1 DFQATT and CDR2 SNEGSKA (reference sequence). CDR3 coding DNA: TGCAGTGCTAGGGGGCAAGATACGCAGTATTTT. This gives the protein CSARGQDTQYF.

The chain employs TRBV5-1 and TRBJ1-4, with TRBD1 as a possible D gene (6 bases). The germline CDR1 and CDR2 sequences are SGHRS and YFSETQ. The V gene lost 0 bases and the J gene lost 4 bases, with 13 bases spanning the gap. The CDR3 has 16 amino acids. The DNA of the CDR3 is TGCGCCAGCAGCTTGGGCAGGGGAGTGCGTAATGAAAAACTGTTTTTT. Amino acids: CASSLGRGVRNEKLFF.

This clone was seen more than once but under ten times. J is TRBJ2-3 and V is TRBV5-1; 12 bases line up with TRBD2. The germline V gene encodes CDR1 SGHRS and CDR2 YFSETQ. The junction had 8 bases not matched to a gene; V was cut back by 4 bases and J by 5 bases. The CDR3 is 16 amino acids. CDR3 bases: TGCGCCAGCAGCATACGGACTAGCGGGGACGGAGATACGCAGTATTTT. This sequence encodes CASSIRTSGDGDTQYF. Looking up the rest from reference TRBV5-1 and TRBJ2-3 gives the full variable domain: KAGVTQTPRYLIKTRGQQVTLSCSPISGHRSVSWYQQTPGQGLQFLFEYFSETQRNKGNFPGRFSGRQFSNSRSEMNVSTLELGDSALYLCASSIRTSGDGDTQYFGPGTRLTVL.

About this clone itself: Other DNA sequences in the sample encode the same CDR3. The gene calls are TRBV5-1 and TRBJ1-5; D might be TRBD1 (5 bases). The CDR3 is made up of 14 amino acids. Deletions cut 4 bases from V and 1 base from J, with 9 bases between. Per the germline V gene, CDR1 is SGHRS and CDR2 is YFSETQ. The CDR3, as DNA: TGCGCCAGCAGCGCCGGGACGAGCAATCAGCCCCAGCATTTT. This sequence encodes CASSAGTSNQPQHF.

The chain has TRBV7-3 and TRBJ2-5, with D tentatively TRBD1 (6 bases). Germline values: CDR1 SGHTA, CDR2 FQGTGA. CDR3 length equals 13 residues. V lost 4 bases to trimming and J lost 5 bases, with 11 bases between them. CDR3 DNA: TGTGCCAGCAGCTCAGGGGCATTGGAGACCCAGTACTTC. Amino acid sequence: CASSSGALETQYF.